This T cell receptor (beta chain) stems from a study of shared clonotypes between healthy human individuals. Regarding the study as a whole: In having few donors, the study represented limited genetic and exposure-history diversity. Clonotypes which were not shared had lower generation probabilities than clonotypes that all four donors shared.

Remarks on this clone: Its antigen is currently unknown.

V shed 5 bases, J shed 6 bases, and the junction held 4 bases outside the gene matches. Germline V gives CDR1 MNHEY, CDR2 SMNVEV (reference sequence). This CDR3 comprises 12 residues. Naive CD8 cells, CD45RO-negative and positively selected for CCR7, excluded terminally differentiated effector memory CD45RA+ cells. Libraries were prepared by immunoSEQ multiplex PCR; TCRdb keeps only in-frame clonotypes and omits some of them. This table holds around 600,000 clones, around 95% found once. What was sequenced was naive CD8+ T cells sorted from blood. This TCR came from a woman in her 30s in good health. The rearrangement uses TRBV27 and TRBJ2-7, with 7 bases lining up with TRBD1. DNA for the CDR3: TGTGCCAGCAGTCCAACAGGGGCCGAGCAGTACTTC. Translating gives CASSPTGAEQYF.